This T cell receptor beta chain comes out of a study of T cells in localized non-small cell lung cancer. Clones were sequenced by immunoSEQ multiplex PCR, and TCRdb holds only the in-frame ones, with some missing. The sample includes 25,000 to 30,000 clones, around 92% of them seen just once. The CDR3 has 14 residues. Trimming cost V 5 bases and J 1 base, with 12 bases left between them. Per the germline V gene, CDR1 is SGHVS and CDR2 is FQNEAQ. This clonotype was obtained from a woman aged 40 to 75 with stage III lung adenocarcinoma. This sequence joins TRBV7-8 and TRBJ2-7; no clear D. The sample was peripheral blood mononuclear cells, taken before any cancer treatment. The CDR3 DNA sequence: TGTGCCAGCAGCCCAGCTAGGGTTTCCTACGAGCAGTACTTC. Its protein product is CASSPARVSYEQYF. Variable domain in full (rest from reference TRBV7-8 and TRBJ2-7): GAGVSQSPRYKVAKRGQDVALRCDPISGHVSLFWYQQALGQGPEFLTYFQNEAQLDKSGLPSDRFFAERPEGSVSTLKIQRTQQEDSAVYLCASSPARVSYEQYFGPGTRLTVT.